The entry below describes one TCR beta chain. The antigen remains undetermined. This sample stems from a study of a mutant IDH1 vaccine in newly diagnosed glioma. Study-wide background: Patients got radiotherapy, temozolomide, or both beforehand, and most got both.

Described time point: week 5, during vaccination. The vaccine gave 300 ug of a 20-mer mutant IDH1 peptide subcutaneously per dose. The donors had new WHO grade 3 or 4 astrocytomas; these were IDH1-mutant and ATRX-lost. Some clones are missing from TCRdb's copy, which holds only in-frame ones; the method was immunoSEQ multiplex PCR. This sample yields 30,000 to 45,000 clones, of which approximately 80% are seen a single time; more than 5.5% belongs to the top ten. Germline V gives CDR1 MNHEY, CDR2 SVGAGI. Trimming cost V 8 bases and J 2 bases, with 12 bases left between them. There are 13 residues in the CDR3.

The receptor's source is a man aged 40-50 years with glioma. The V and J genes are TRBV6-5 and TRBJ1-1; perhaps TRBD1 as D (6 bases). The material sequenced was PBMCs, taken from a glioma patient whose treatment included an IDH1 peptide vaccine. In nucleotides, the CDR3 is TGTGCCAGCCACGAGGGGGTAAACACTGAAGCTTTCTTT. The encoded protein is CASHEGVNTEAFF.